This passage covers 24 T cell receptor beta chains from one sample sequenced in a study of T cells after yellow fever vaccination. MiXCR, run by TCRdb on the 5' RACE reads, gives a single entry per CDR3 protein. The sample contains about 50,000 distinct CDR3 sequences, approximately 5.7% of which appear only once. Here the sequenced sample was PBMCs, either bulk or a sorted T-cell subset (CD4+, CD8+, memory, or dextramer-sorted; not recorded which), taken on the day of the yellow fever booster vaccination. The receptors stem from a man younger than 35 who received the YFV17D yellow fever vaccine.

The chain recombines TRBV7-9 with TRBJ1-1; D gene uncertain. Germline CDR1 is SEHNR and CDR2 is FQNEAQ (reference sequence). The CDR3 loop spans 15 amino acids. V was cut by 5 bases and J by 0 bases, with 13 bases left in between. CDR3 protein: CASSLGRGVNTEAFF. CDR3 DNA sequence: TGTGCCAGCAGCCTGGGGAGAGGTGTGAACACTGAAGCTTTCTTT. The whole variable domain, remainder taken from reference TRBV7-9 and TRBJ1-1, is DTGVSQNPRHKITKRGQNVTFRCDPISEHNRLYWYRQTLGQGPEFLTYFQNEAQLEKSRLLSDRFSAERPKGSFSTLEIQRTEQGDSAMYLCASSLGRGVNTEAFFGQGTRLTVV.

This chain joins TRBV4-1 and TRBJ2-5; 8 nucleotides match TRBD2. With V trimmed by 0 bases and J by 3 bases, 3 bases remained unmatched. Germline assignment: CDR1 MGHRA and CDR2 YSYEKL. This CDR3 spans 15 amino acids. CDR3 nucleotides: TGCGCCAGCAGCCAAGAGCCGCGGGGGGAAGAGACCCAGTACTTC. Its translation is CASSQEPRGEETQYF.

This clonotype was observed a handful of times. The rearrangement joins TRBV18 to TRBJ2-5; no firm D call. Trimming took off 2 bases at V and 3 bases at J, with 10 bases between the two ends. CDR1 is KGHSH, CDR2 LQKENI, per germline. The CDR3 is 14 amino acids. In nucleotides, the CDR3 is TGTGCCAGCTCACCAATACCAGACGAAGAGACCCAGTACTTC. Encoded protein: CASSPIPDEETQYF. The variable domain in full, completed from reference TRBV18 and TRBJ2-5, reads NAGVMQNPRHLVRRRGQEARLRCSPMKGHSHVYWYRQLPEEGLKFMVYLQKENIIDESGMPKERFSAEFPKEGPSILRIQQVVRGDSAAYFCASSPIPDEETQYFGPGTRLLVL.

This clonotype showed up many times. The chain recombines TRBV5-8 with TRBJ2-1, with D perhaps matching TRBD1 (6 bases). Germline lookup yields CDR1 SGHTS and CDR2 YDEGEE. This CDR3 is 17 amino acids long. V was clipped by 0 bases and J by 0 bases, with 13 bases between them. CDR3 in amino acids: CASSLGGTLISYNEQFF. The CDR3 DNA follows: TGTGCCAGCAGCTTGGGGGGGACACTGATCTCCTACAATGAGCAGTTCTTC. Combining the CDR3 with reference TRBV5-8 and TRBJ2-1 gives the whole variable domain EAGVTQSPTHLIKTRGQQATLRCSPISGHTSVYWYQQALGLGLQFLLWYDEGEERNRGNFPPRFSGRQFPNYSSELNVNALELEDSALYLCASSLGGTLISYNEQFFGPGTRLTVL.

Ten or more counts support this clonotype. The chain uses TRBV28 and TRBJ2-3; the match to TRBD2 covers 16 bases. V shed 5 bases, J shed 4 bases, and the junction held 9 bases outside the gene matches. The germline CDR1 and CDR2 sequences are MDHEN and SYDVKM. The CDR3 has 18 residues. Written as DNA, the CDR3 is TGTGCCAGCAGTCCTAACGCCGGGACTAGCGGGGGGGCAGATACGCAGTATTTT. Its protein is CASSPNAGTSGGADTQYF.

This clonotype was observed at least ten times. The CDR3, as DNA: TGTGCCAGCAGCCCTTGGACAGGGACCGAGCAGTACTTC. It encodes CASSPWTGTEQYF. The chain carries TRBV4-2 and TRBJ2-7; 8 bases map to TRBD1. Germline V lookup: CDR1 LGHNA, CDR2 YNFKEQ. The CDR3 spans 13 residues. The junction had 5 bases not matched to a gene; V was cut back by 4 bases and J by 6 bases.

This clonotype was seen only a few times. The rearrangement links TRBV19 to TRBJ1-5; unclear D gene. Between the trimmed V and J ends, which lost 1 base and 1 base, there was a span of 8 bases. The germline V gene encodes CDR1 LNHDA and CDR2 SQIVND (reference sequence). CDR3 size: 15 residues. Here the CDR3 reads CASSIGAGSNQPQHF. CDR3 sequence (DNA): TGTGCCAGTAGTATAGGGGCAGGCAGCAATCAGCCCCAGCATTTT.

This chain joins TRBV6-6 and TRBJ2-1, with TRBD2 identical over 15 bases. The J segment lost 7 bases and the V segment lost 6 bases, leaving 13 bases of the junction unmatched. The CDR3 consists of 18 residues. The germline gives CDR1 MNHNY, CDR2 SVGAGI (reference sequence). The CDR3 reads CASRPPLIGTSGGNEQFF. The CDR3 DNA is TGTGCCAGCAGACCCCCCCTTATCGGGACTAGCGGGGGGAATGAGCAGTTCTTC.

This clonotype was counted many times. The rearrangement links TRBV10-2 to TRBJ2-1; TRBD1 is a possible D gene (5 bases). The length of the CDR3 is 13 residues. V was trimmed by 6 bases and J by 4 bases, leaving 10 bases between them. Germline V CDR1 and CDR2: WSHSY, SAAADI. CDR3 DNA: TGCGCCAGCAGCTGGACACTATACAATGAGCAGTTCTTC. This gives the protein CASSWTLYNEQFF.

There are a few counts of this clonotype. The genes are TRBV5-1 and TRBJ1-2; D is uncertain. CDR3 length equals 17 residues. Germline CDR1 reads SGHRS; CDR2 reads YFSETQ. The V gene lost 2 bases and the J gene lost 3 bases, with 20 bases spanning the gap. The CDR3 bases are TGCGCCAGCAGCTTCGAGGGCCATTACGATCGGGACTATGGCTACACCTTC. Protein sequence: CASSFEGHYDRDYGYTF. The full variable domain, in which reference TRBV5-1 and TRBJ1-2 provide the parts outside the CDR3, is KAGVTQTPRYLIKTRGQQVTLSCSPISGHRSVSWYQQTPGQGLQFLFEYFSETQRNKGNFPGRFSGRQFSNSRSEMNVSTLELGDSALYLCASSFEGHYDRDYGYTFGSGTRLTVV.

This clonotype was counted at least ten times. The V gene is TRBV29-1, the J gene TRBJ2-1; the match to TRBD1 covers 11 bases. Germline assignment: CDR1 SQVTM and CDR2 ANQGSEA. The CDR3 sequence is 13 residues long. Trimming took 2 bases from V and 8 from J; bases not matched to a gene: 2. CDR3 loop: CSVERTGGDEQFF. In DNA, the CDR3 is TGCAGCGTTGAAAGGACAGGGGGCGATGAGCAGTTCTTC.

The chain has TRBV6-5 and TRBJ2-1, with D possibly being TRBD1 (6 bases). The CDR3 runs 15 residues. V lost 3 bases, J lost 0 bases, and 9 bases lay in between. Germline V CDR1 and CDR2: MNHEY, SVGAGI. Here the CDR3 reads CASSYKGGSYNEQFF. The CDR3 DNA reads as TGTGCCAGCAGTTATAAAGGGGGCTCCTACAATGAGCAGTTCTTC.

At least ten counts were recorded for this clonotype. The CDR3 sequence is CASSQGDRGTEAFF. The CDR3 nucleotides read TGTGCCAGCAGCCAAGGGGACAGGGGGACTGAAGCTTTCTTT. The chain links TRBV4-2 to TRBJ1-1, with 11 bases lining up with TRBD1. The CDR3 has 14 residues. Looked up from germline, CDR1 is LGHNA and CDR2 is YNFKEQ. The V gene end was trimmed by 1 base and the J gene end by 5 bases; junction bases not matched to a gene: 0.

This clonotype was picked up many times. This chain joins TRBV29-1 and TRBJ1-2, with D possibly TRBD1 on 5 matching bases. Looked up from germline, CDR1 is SQVTM and CDR2 is ANQGSEA. Trimming pared 5 bases from V and 3 bases from J, leaving 13 bases between. The length of the CDR3 is 13 residues. The CDR3 sequence: CSVQTGDYYGYTF. In DNA form, the CDR3 reads TGCAGCGTTCAGACGGGGGATTACTATGGCTACACCTTC.

This clonotype appeared many times. This chain uses TRBV12-3 or TRBV12-4 with TRBJ2-6; a possible D gene is TRBD2 (5 bases). Trimming left V 6 bases short and J 0 bases short, with 12 bases between. CDR3 length: 16 amino acids. This chain's CDR3 is CASREPRGSGANVLTF. The CDR3 DNA reads as TGTGCCAGCAGGGAGCCCCGGGGCTCTGGGGCCAACGTCCTGACTTTC.

In this sample, this clonotype turned up many times. V gene TRBV6-6 combines with J gene TRBJ2-5; D gene uncertain. Trimming stripped 6 bases from V and 5 bases from J, with 19 bases between. The CDR3 runs to 15 residues. The V gene's germline CDR1 is MNHNY and CDR2 SVGAGI (reference sequence). The CDR3 nucleotides read TGTGCCAGCAGCAAGACGGTGGGTCTCAAGGAGACCCAGTACTTC. This encodes CASSKTVGLKETQYF.

This clonotype was picked up a small number of times. The chain couples TRBV4-1 to TRBJ1-1; TRBD1 is a possible D gene (6 bases). The V gene lost 6 bases and the J gene lost 7 bases, with 15 bases spanning the gap. This CDR3 contains 13 residues. The germline CDR1 and CDR2 sequences are MGHRA and YSYEKL. The CDR3 loop is CASSPGTTDEAFF. The CDR3 DNA is TGCGCCAGCAGTCCCGGGACAACCGATGAAGCTTTCTTT.

This clonotype was picked up a small number of times. This rearrangement joins TRBV15 to TRBJ1-2; D might be TRBD1 (6 bases). Germline V CDR1 and CDR2: LNHNV, YYDKDF (reference sequence). Trimming removed 1 base from V and 8 bases from J, with 17 bases in between. The CDR3 is 15 amino acids. The CDR3 DNA follows: TGTGCCACCAGCAGAGGTGCTCCGACAGGCCGCGGCTACACCTTC. Protein sequence: CATSRGAPTGRGYTF.

Ten or more counts support this clonotype. The J gene is TRBJ1-1, the V gene TRBV7-8; D unresolved. This CDR3 is 15 amino acids long. V dropped 5 bases and J dropped 0 bases, with 13 bases sitting between them. The V gene's germline CDR1 is SGHVS and CDR2 FQNEAQ. CDR3 residues: CASSPSPVMNTEAFF. In DNA form, the CDR3 reads TGTGCCAGCAGCCCAAGCCCCGTCATGAACACTGAAGCTTTCTTT.

The chain employs TRBV5-6 and TRBJ2-2; possibly TRBD1 or TRBD2 for D (5 bases each). V was pared by 2 bases and J by 1 base, with 15 bases between. This CDR3 contains 17 residues. Germline loops: CDR1 SGHDT, CDR2 YYEEEE. The chain's CDR3 is CASSFRYEGRNTGELFF. In nucleotides, the CDR3 is TGTGCCAGCAGCTTTCGGTATGAGGGGCGGAACACCGGGGAGCTGTTTTTT.

This sequence joins TRBV18 and TRBJ2-1; D remains unclear. Germline V CDR1 and CDR2: KGHSH, LQKENI. Trimming pared 2 bases from V and 4 bases from J, leaving 15 bases between. This CDR3 spans 16 amino acids. In DNA, the CDR3 is TGTGCCAGCTCACCAGTGGCACGGAAGCTTTACAATGAGCAGTTCTTC. Translated: CASSPVARKLYNEQFF.

The sample holds many counts of this clonotype. The CDR3 nucleotides are TGTGCCAGCAGCTTAGATGTGGACCCCAATGAGCAGTTCTTC. It specifies CASSLDVDPNEQFF. The chain combines TRBV7-9 with TRBJ2-1, with D unclear. The germline CDR1 and CDR2 sequences are SEHNR and FQNEAQ (reference sequence). The V end lost 1 base, the J end lost 6 bases, and 10 bases lay between the germline ends. The CDR3 length is 14 residues.

This clonotype was detected many times. This chain joins TRBV11-3 and TRBJ2-2; D remains ambiguous. The V end was cut by 6 bases, the J end by 1 base, with 12 bases between. The CDR3 extends over 15 amino acids. Germline V gene lookup returns CDR1 SGHNT and CDR2 YENEEA. The CDR3 DNA reads TGTGCCAGCAGTCTGAGACACCAGAACACCGGGGAGCTGTTTTTT. Amino acid sequence: CASSLRHQNTGELFF.

This clonotype turned up a few times. The chain recombines TRBV24-1 with TRBJ1-2; no clear D. The CDR3 is 14 amino acids. Germline V lookup: CDR1 KGHDR, CDR2 SFDVKD. Trimming removed 3 bases from V and 2 bases from J, with 9 bases in between. CDR3 coding DNA: TGTGCCACCAGTGATCCAACCTTAAACTATGGCTACACCTTC. Translation gives CATSDPTLNYGYTF.